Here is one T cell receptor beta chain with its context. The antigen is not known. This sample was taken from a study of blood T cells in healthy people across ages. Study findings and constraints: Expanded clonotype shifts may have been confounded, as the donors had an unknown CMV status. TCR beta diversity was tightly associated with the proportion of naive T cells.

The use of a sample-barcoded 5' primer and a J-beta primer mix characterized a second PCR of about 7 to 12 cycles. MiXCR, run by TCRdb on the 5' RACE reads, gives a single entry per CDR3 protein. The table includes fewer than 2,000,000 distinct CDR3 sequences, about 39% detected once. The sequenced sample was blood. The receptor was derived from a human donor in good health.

CDR3 DNA: TGCAGTGCTCCCGGGACTGTTACCTACAATGAGCAGTTCTTC. As protein: CSAPGTVTYNEQFF. This chain links TRBV20-1 with TRBJ2-1; maybe TRBD2 (6 bases). The V end lost 5 bases, the J end lost 2 bases, and 13 bases lay between the germline ends. This CDR3 is built from 14 residues. Germline V gives CDR1 DFQATT, CDR2 SNEGSKA (reference sequence).